This TCR beta chain derives from a study of cytomegalovirus exposure and HLA in healthy donors. Study-wide results and caveats: Sequences of the TCR beta chain were said to predict the HLA-A and HLA-B alleles of most subjects accurately. Presence/absence analyses assumed roughly uniform sequencing depth across donors. Researchers catalogued 150 or so TCR beta chains as cytomegalovirus-associated.

In the PCR, 60 Vbeta and 13 Jbeta primers were used. The data were produced by immunoSEQ multiplex PCR, yet TCRdb's version contains in-frame clones alone and is incomplete. The sample table sets out about 130,000 clones. The V gene lost 2 bases and the J gene lost 4 bases, with 15 bases spanning the gap. Germline assignment: CDR1 GTSNPN and CDR2 SVGIG (reference sequence). The CDR3 contains 14 residues. As concerns this clone: The antigen remains undetermined.

Input material: PBMCs. The chain carries TRBV30 and TRBJ2-7; D remains ambiguous. This TCR came from a woman aged 55-70 years in good health and CMV-seronegative. The CDR3 sequence: CAWSPLLSSYEQYF. In nucleotides, the CDR3 is TGTGCCTGGAGTCCACTCCTGAGTTCTTACGAGCAGTACTTC. Filled out from reference TRBV30 and TRBJ2-7, the complete variable domain reads SQTIHQWPATLVQPVGSPLSLECTVEGTSNPNLYWYRQAAGRGLQLLFYSVGIGQISSEVPQNLSASRPQDRQFILSSKKLLLSDSGFYLCAWSPLLSSYEQYFGPGTRLTVT.